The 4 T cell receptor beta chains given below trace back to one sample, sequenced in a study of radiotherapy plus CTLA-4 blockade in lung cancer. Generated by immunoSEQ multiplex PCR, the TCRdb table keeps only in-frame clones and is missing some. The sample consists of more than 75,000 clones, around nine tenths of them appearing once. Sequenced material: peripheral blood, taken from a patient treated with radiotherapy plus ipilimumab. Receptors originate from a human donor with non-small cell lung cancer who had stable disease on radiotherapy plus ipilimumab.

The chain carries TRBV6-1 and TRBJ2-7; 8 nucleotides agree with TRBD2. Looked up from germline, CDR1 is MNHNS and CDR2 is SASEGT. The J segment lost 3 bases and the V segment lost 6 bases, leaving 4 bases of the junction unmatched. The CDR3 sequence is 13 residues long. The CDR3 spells CASRNGGVYEQYF. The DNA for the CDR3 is TGTGCCAGCAGAAACGGGGGGGTCTACGAGCAGTACTTC.

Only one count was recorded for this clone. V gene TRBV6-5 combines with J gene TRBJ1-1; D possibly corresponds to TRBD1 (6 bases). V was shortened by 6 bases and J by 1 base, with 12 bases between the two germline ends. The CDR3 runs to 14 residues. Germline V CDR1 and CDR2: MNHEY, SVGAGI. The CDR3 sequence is CASRSPGQNTEAFF. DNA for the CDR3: TGTGCCAGCAGGTCCCCGGGACAGAACACTGAAGCTTTCTTT.

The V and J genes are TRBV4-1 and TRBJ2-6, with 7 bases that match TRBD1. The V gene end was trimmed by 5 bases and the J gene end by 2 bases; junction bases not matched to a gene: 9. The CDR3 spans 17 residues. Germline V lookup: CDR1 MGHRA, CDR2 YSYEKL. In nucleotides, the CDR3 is TGCGCCAGCAGCAAACATTTCCAGGGGGCTGGGGCCAACGTCCTGACTTTC. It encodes CASSKHFQGAGANVLTF.

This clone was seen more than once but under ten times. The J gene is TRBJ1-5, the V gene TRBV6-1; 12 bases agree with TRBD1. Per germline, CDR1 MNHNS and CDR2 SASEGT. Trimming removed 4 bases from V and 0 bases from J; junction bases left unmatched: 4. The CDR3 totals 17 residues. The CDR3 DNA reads TGTGCCAGCAGTGTGGGACAGGGGGCGACTAGCAATCAGCCCCAGCATTTT. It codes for CASSVGQGATSNQPQHF.